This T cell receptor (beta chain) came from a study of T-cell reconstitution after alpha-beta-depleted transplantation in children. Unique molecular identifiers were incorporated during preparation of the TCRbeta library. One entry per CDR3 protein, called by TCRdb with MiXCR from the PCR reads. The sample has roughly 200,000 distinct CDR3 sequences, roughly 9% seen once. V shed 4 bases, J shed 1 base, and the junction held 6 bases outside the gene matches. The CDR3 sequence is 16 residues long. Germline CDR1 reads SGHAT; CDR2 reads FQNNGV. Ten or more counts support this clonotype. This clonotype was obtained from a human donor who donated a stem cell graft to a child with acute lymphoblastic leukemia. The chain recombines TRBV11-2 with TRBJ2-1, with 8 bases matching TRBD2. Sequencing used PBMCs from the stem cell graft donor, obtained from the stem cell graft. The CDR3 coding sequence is TGTGCCAGCAGCTCCCGAGGACTAGCATCCTACAATGAGCAGTTCTTC. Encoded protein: CASSSRGLASYNEQFF.